This TCR beta chain was captured by sequencing in a study of blood T cell repertoires in COVID-19. Background on the study: The analysed material was cDNA or gDNA that came from T cells, B-cell-depleted T cells, or PBMCs.

Per the original methods: From reference gene primer amplification, estimates of nucleated cell counts were derived. The repertoire was sequenced with immunoSEQ multiplex PCR; TCRdb's copy has only in-frame clones and lacks some. The V and J calls and clone size are taken from that table; D and trimming were inferred from the DNA. The top ten hold roughly 1.9% of the sample, which has 380,000 or so clones, roughly 88% seen once. The cohort comprised adults aged about 18 to 89 years residing in 24 US areas. Researchers sorted participants into cohorts using their self-reported clinical history. What was sequenced was PBMCs or T cells enriched from blood (not recorded which). This receptor was obtained from a woman aged 40 to 50 with acute COVID-19.

The DNA of the CDR3 is TGTGCCAGTAGGGTTAGGGGTAGCAATCAGCCCCAGCATTTT. Its translation: CASRVRGSNQPQHF. V and J are TRBV19 and TRBJ1-5; TRBD1 is a possible D gene (5 bases). Germline V CDR1 and CDR2: LNHDA, SQIVND (reference sequence). The CDR3 is 14 residues long. V was trimmed by 6 bases and J by 0 bases, leaving 9 bases between them.